This TCR beta chain came from a study of T cells in Graves' hyperthyroidism and ophthalmopathy. Across the study: Peripheral blood samples were taken at initial diagnosis, prior to any treatment.

General study results and limits: Most thyroid clonotypes with frequency above 0.001 were detected in blood. From stable hyperthyroidism, ophthalmopathy was separated by a 13 V-J model.

About this clonotype itself: Its target is not known. Its ends do not fully match the called genes, so a read error is possible.

Thyroid ultrasound, orbital computed tomography, clinical symptoms, and serum thyroxine and TRAb underpinned diagnoses. The germline V gene encodes CDR1 SNHLY and CDR2 FYNNEI. The CDR3 is 11 amino acids. TCR beta CDR3 region amplification was performed from RNA transcripts. Carried out on the TCR CDR3, a first-round RT-PCR used the HTBI primer set. Each CDR3 protein gets one entry after TCRdb re-called the multiplex PCR reads with MiXCR. The sample holds some 490,000 distinct CDR3 sequences, 22% seen once. The genes are TRBV2 and TRBJ1-2; possibly TRBD1 for D (6 bases). The origin of this receptor is a woman aged 70 to 79 with Graves' ophthalmopathy. The source material was blood. Here the CDR3 reads CASSEGGTPSF. CDR3 nucleotide sequence: TGTGCCAGCAGTGAAGGGGGGACACCATCCTTC.